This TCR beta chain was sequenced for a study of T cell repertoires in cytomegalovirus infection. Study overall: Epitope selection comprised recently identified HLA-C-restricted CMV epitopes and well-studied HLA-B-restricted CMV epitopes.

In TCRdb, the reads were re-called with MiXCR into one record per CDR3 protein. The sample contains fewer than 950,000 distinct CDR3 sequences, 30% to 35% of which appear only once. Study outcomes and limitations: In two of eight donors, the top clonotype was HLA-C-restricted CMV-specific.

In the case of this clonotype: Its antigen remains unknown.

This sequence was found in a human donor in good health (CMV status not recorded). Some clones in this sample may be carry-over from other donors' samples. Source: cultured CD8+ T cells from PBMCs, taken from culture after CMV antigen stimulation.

Here the CDR3 DNA reads TGTGCCAGCAGCGGCCGTAGCGGGGGGGCGGGGGAGACCCAGTACTTC. Protein product: CASSGRSGGAGETQYF. V usage is TRBV11-2 and J usage is TRBJ2-5; 11 positions agree with TRBD2. The junction had 10 bases not matched to a gene; V was cut back by 5 bases and J by 5 bases. This CDR3 comprises 16 residues. Germline CDR1 is SGHAT and CDR2 is FQNNGV.